The rows below give T cell receptor beta chains drawn from one sample of a study of spatial heterogeneity in lung cancer. TCRdb analysed the 5' RACE reads with MiXCR anew, one entry per CDR3 protein. The sample has roughly 3,800 distinct CDR3 sequences, about 5.2% seen once; the top ten hold around 33%. The sample in question was lung tumor tissue, obtained at surgery. The receptors come from a female donor with early-stage non-small cell lung cancer. CDR3s include the opening cysteine and the closing phenylalanine or tryptophan. The order of the fields is J gene, clone size, V gene, D gene, CDR3 DNA, CDR3 protein. A D gene is named only where the DNA matches it firmly. Clone size, where shown, is once, few, many, or a class for clones that have expanded.

TRBJ2-7 many TRBV9 TRBD2 TGTGCCAGCAGCGTAGGGGCATCAGCGGGAGTCGAGCAGTACTTC CASSVGASAGVEQYF
TRBJ2-1 many TRBV7-3 TRBD2 TGTGCCAGCAGCTCGCTCTCCCTAGCGGGGGTGAATGAGCAGTTCTTC CASSSLSLAGVNEQFF
TRBJ2-3 medium-sized TRBV7-9 . TGTGCCAGCGATTCATTGGGGGGAGGTCGCACAGATACGCAGTATTTT CASDSLGGGRTDTQYF
TRBJ1-6 medium-sized TRBV6-2/TRBV6-3 TRBD1 TGTGCCAGCAAGCAAGGGGGCAATAATTCACCCCTCCACTTT CASKQGGNNSPLHF
TRBJ2-3 many TRBV29-1 TRBD1 TGCAGCGTTGCGCAGGGGGCCAGAGATACGCAGTATTTT CSVAQGARDTQYF
TRBJ2-3 many TRBV10-3 . TGTGCCATCAGTGAGTCTATGGATACGCAGTATTTT CAISESMDTQYF
TRBJ2-5 few TRBV11-2 TRBD2 TGTGCCAGCAGCTTAAAATTAGCGGGGGGAGTAGAGACCCAGTACTTC CASSLKLAGGVETQYF
TRBJ2-3 medium-sized TRBV7-2 . TGTGCCAGCAGCTTAGAGGGGAGAGGAGGGAGTGCGGGTACGCAGTATTTT CASSLEGRGGSAGTQYF
TRBJ1-4 medium-sized TRBV7-9 . TGTGCCAGCAGCTTTCCGGGTTTGTCGGGTGAAAAACTGTTTTTT CASSFPGLSGEKLFF
TRBJ1-1 . TRBV6-1 . TGTGCCAGCAGTGTAACAGACCCCACTGAAGCTTTCTTT CASSVTDPTEAFF
TRBJ2-5 medium-sized TRBV3-1 TRBD1 TGTGCCAGCAGCCAAGGACCGGGACAGGGTCAAGAGACCCAGTACTTC CASSQGPGQGQETQYF
TRBJ1-1 many TRBV7-2 . TGTGCCAGCAGCCTTTCCATCACAAAGAACACTGAAGCTTTCTTT CASSLSITKNTEAFF
TRBJ1-1 few TRBV10-3 . TGTGCCATCAGTGAGTCGAAGGGTGAAGCTTTCTTT CAISESKGEAFF
TRBJ1-4 medium-sized TRBV10-3 . TGTGCCATCAGTGACCGGCAGGGGACAACTAATGAAAAACTGTTTTTT CAISDRQGTTNEKLFF
TRBJ2-7 many TRBV28 . TGTGCCAGCAGACCAAACTTGGGGGGTAGCAACGAGCAGTACTTC CASRPNLGGSNEQYF
TRBJ1-2 . TRBV11-2 . TGTGCCAGCAGCTCCTTAACGAGCTACACCTTC CASSSLTSYTF
TRBJ1-2 many TRBV20-1 . TGCAGTGCCGAGGACATGAACTATGGCTACACCTTC CSAEDMNYGYTF
TRBJ2-1 medium-sized TRBV10-3 . TGTGCCATCAGTGAGATAAAGGGGGAGAGGAATGAGCAGTTCTTC CAISEIKGERNEQFF
TRBJ2-7 medium-sized TRBV5-1 . TGCGCCAGCAGCTCGACATTTGCCTACGAGCAGTACTTC CASSSTFAYEQYF
TRBJ2-3 few TRBV28 TRBD1 TGTGCCAGCAGGGCGGGACAGGACCTCACAGATACGCAGTATTTT CASRAGQDLTDTQYF
TRBJ2-1 large TRBV12-3/TRBV12-4 TRBD1 TGTGCCAGCAGTACAGGGGCGGAGCAGTTCTTC CASSTGAEQFF
TRBJ2-2 medium-sized TRBV2 . TGTGCCAGCAGTATTACTGGGAACACCGGGGAGCTGTTTTTT CASSITGNTGELFF
TRBJ1-2 many TRBV5-1 TRBD1 TGCGCCAGCAGCTTGGATGTACAGGGGGCTTCTGGCTACACCTTC CASSLDVQGASGYTF
TRBJ1-5 medium-sized TRBV2 TRBD1 TGTGCCAGCCGACAGGGCGATCAGCCCCAGCATTTT CASRQGDQPQHF
TRBJ2-1 many TRBV7-2 . TGTGCCAGCAGCTTAGATTCGGGGACCTACAATGAGCAGTTCTTC CASSLDSGTYNEQFF
TRBJ2-7 many TRBV20-1 TRBD2 TGCAGTGCTAGCTCCCAACCTCAGAGCGGGAGTTTTTACGAGCAGTACTTC CSASSQPQSGSFYEQYF
TRBJ2-7 many TRBV18 . TGTGCCAGCTCACCAGACAGAGCCTACGAGCAGTACTTC CASSPDRAYEQYF
TRBJ2-6 medium-sized TRBV20-1 . TGCAGTGCCAGACCGTCGAGCTCTGGGGCCAACGTCCTGACTTTC CSARPSSSGANVLTF
TRBJ2-1 medium-sized TRBV7-3 . TGTGCCAGCAGCTTAATGGGAAGGGATGAGCAGTTCTTC CASSLMGRDEQFF
TRBJ2-5 medium-sized TRBV10-2 . TGCGCCAGCAGGCTAGAGGAGACCCAGTACTTC CASRLEETQYF
TRBJ2-3 few TRBV28 . TGTGCCAGCACCATTCCCGGAACAGATACGCAGTATTTT CASTIPGTDTQYF
TRBJ2-2 . TRBV5-1 TRBD1 TGCGCCAGCAGCTCCCAGGGGGAAGGAACCGGGGAGCTGTTTTTT CASSSQGEGTGELFF
TRBJ2-1 medium-sized TRBV9 TRBD2 TGTGCCAGCAGCGTATTAGTAGGAGGGACTAGCGCTAATGAGCAGTTCTTC CASSVLVGGTSANEQFF
TRBJ1-2 medium-sized TRBV30 TRBD1 TGTGCCTGGAAGGGACAGGGGGAGAGTGGCTACACCTTC CAWKGQGESGYTF
TRBJ2-5 few TRBV20-1 TRBD2 TGCAGTGCTACTCCAACGGCTAGCGGCCAAGAGACCCAGTACTTC CSATPTASGQETQYF
TRBJ2-2 many TRBV19 . TGTGCCAGTAGTATGGAGGGGAACACCGGGGAGCTGTTTTTT CASSMEGNTGELFF
TRBJ2-1 medium-sized TRBV11-2 . TGTGCCAGCAGCCACCTAGGGGACACCTTAGGAAATGAGCAGTTCTTC CASSHLGDTLGNEQFF
TRBJ1-3 many TRBV6-2/TRBV6-3 . TGTGCCAGCAGATATGGGGGCGCGGACACCATATATTTT CASRYGGADTIYF
TRBJ1-5 medium-sized TRBV19 TRBD1 TGTGCCAGTAGTATCCGGACAGGTCTAAGCCAGCCCCAGCATTTT CASSIRTGLSQPQHF
TRBJ1-2 medium-sized TRBV28 TRBD1 TGTGCCAGCAGGTACAGGGGCGCCGATGGCTACACCTTC CASRYRGADGYTF
TRBJ2-4 medium-sized TRBV20-1 . TGCAGTGCCGAGCCCACCCAAAACATTCAGTACTTC CSAEPTQNIQYF
TRBJ2-1 medium-sized TRBV7-3 TRBD2 TGTGCCAGCAGCTTAAGGACTAGCGGGGGAGCCTACAATGAGCAGTTCTTC CASSLRTSGGAYNEQFF
TRBJ2-7 many TRBV20-1 . TGCAGTGCTAGAGATGGAGGCTCCTACGAGCAGTACTTC CSARDGGSYEQYF
TRBJ2-4 medium-sized TRBV2 TRBD1 TGTGCCAGGAGAGCGGACAGGGGACCTAGTATAGCCAAAAACATTCAGTACTTC CARRADRGPSIAKNIQYF
TRBJ1-1 medium-sized TRBV14 . TGTGCCAGCAGCCAATCATTTAGAGGGATGAGCACTGAAGCTTTCTTT CASSQSFRGMSTEAFF
TRBJ1-5 medium-sized TRBV12-3/TRBV12-4 . TGTGCCAGCACCCGGAGCGGCAATCAGCCCCAGCATTTT CASTRSGNQPQHF
TRBJ1-1 medium-sized TRBV12-3/TRBV12-4 . TGTGCCAGCAGTCATAACAGGGCGAACACTGAAGCTTTCTTT CASSHNRANTEAFF
TRBJ1-2 . TRBV30 TRBD1 TGTGCCTGGAGTCTCCTCGGGACAGGGGGCTATGGCTACACCTTC CAWSLLGTGGYGYTF
TRBJ1-1 medium-sized TRBV5-1 . TGCGCCAGCAGCTTTAAAGGGGAGGTCATGAACACTGAAGCTTTCTTT CASSFKGEVMNTEAFF
TRBJ2-1 medium-sized TRBV7-9 TRBD2 TGTGCCAGCAGCTTAAGCTTTACTAGCGGGGGGAGCTCCTACAATGAGCAGTTCTTC CASSLSFTSGGSSYNEQFF
TRBJ2-2 medium-sized TRBV4-2 TRBD1 TGTGCCAGCAGCCACCTCCTTAGGGGGACAGGGGACCCCACCGGGGAGCTGTTTTTT CASSHLLRGTGDPTGELFF
TRBJ1-1 medium-sized TRBV5-8 . TGTGCCAGCAGCCCGTGGTTTGCTGAAGCTTTCTTT CASSPWFAEAFF
TRBJ1-1 medium-sized TRBV30 . TGTGCCTGGAGTCGGTCCGACGGCACTGAAGCTTTCTTT CAWSRSDGTEAFF
TRBJ2-7 medium-sized TRBV3-1 TRBD1 TGTGCCAGCAGCCAAGGGGACAGCTCCTACGAGCAGTACTTC CASSQGDSSYEQYF